This T cell receptor (beta chain) was captured by sequencing in a study of T cells in Graves' hyperthyroidism and ophthalmopathy. Whole-study context: Peripheral blood specimens were obtained at initial diagnosis, prior to any treatment.

The germline V gene encodes CDR1 DFQATT and CDR2 SNEGSKA (reference sequence). The ends were cut back, 3 bases at V and 4 bases at J, with 10 bases in the middle. This CDR3 spans 13 amino acids. Clinical symptoms, serum thyroxine and TRAb, thyroid ultrasound and orbital computed tomography together formed the diagnostic basis. The sample holds many counts of this clonotype. Its antigen is not identified. Study-wide findings and caveats: Within blood appeared most thyroid clonotypes that had expanded above 0.001.

Using RNA transcripts as the source, TCR beta CDR3 regions were amplified. The TCR CDR3 was amplified in a first-round RT-PCR using the HTBI primer set. TCRdb processed the multiplex PCR reads anew with MiXCR; each CDR3 protein has one entry. The table lists some 300,000 distinct CDR3 sequences, roughly 13% of them singletons. This chain joins TRBV20-1 and TRBJ2-1; perhaps TRBD2 as D (5 bases). This sequence was found in a woman in her twenties or thirties with Graves' hyperthyroidism that later progressed to Graves' ophthalmopathy. The sequencing input was blood. The CDR3 region has the DNA TGCAGTGCTAGGGGAGACGGTTACAATGAGCAGTTCTTC. It yields the protein CSARGDGYNEQFF.